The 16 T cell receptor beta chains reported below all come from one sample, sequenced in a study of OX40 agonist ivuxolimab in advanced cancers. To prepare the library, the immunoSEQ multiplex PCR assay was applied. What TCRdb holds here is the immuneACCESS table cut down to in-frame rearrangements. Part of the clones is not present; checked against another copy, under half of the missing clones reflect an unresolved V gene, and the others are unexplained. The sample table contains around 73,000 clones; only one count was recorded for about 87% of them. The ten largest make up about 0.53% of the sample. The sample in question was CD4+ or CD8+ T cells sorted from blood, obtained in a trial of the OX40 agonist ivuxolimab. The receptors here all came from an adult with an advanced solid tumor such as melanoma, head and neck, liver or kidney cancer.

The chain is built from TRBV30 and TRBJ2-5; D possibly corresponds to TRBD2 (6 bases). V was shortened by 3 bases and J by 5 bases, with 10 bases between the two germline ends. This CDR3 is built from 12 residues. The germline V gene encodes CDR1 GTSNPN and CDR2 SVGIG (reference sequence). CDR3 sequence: CAWRAGGETQYF. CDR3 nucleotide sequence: TGTGCCTGGAGGGCAGGAGGGGAGACCCAGTACTTC.

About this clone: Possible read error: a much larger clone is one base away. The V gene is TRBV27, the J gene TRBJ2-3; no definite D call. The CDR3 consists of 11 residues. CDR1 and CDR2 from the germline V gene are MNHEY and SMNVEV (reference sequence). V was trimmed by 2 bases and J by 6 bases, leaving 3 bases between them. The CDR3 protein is CASSLGDTQYF. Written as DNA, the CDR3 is TGTGCCAGCAGTTTAGGGGATACGCAGTATTTT.

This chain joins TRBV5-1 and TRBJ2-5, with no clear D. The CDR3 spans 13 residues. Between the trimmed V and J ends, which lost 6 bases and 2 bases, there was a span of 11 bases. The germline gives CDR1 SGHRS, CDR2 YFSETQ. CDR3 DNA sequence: TGCGCCAGCAAAGGGCTAGAACAAGAGACCCAGTACTTC. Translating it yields CASKGLEQETQYF.

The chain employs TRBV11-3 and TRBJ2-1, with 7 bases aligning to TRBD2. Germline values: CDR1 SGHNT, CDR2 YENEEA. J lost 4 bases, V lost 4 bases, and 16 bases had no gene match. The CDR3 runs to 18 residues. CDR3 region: CASSSITPAGVGYNEQFF. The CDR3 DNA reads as TGTGCCAGCAGCTCGATCACACCTGCGGGAGTGGGTTACAATGAGCAGTTCTTC. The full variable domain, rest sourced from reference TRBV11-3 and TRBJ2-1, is EAGVVQSPRYKIIEKKQPVAFWCNPISGHNTLYWYLQNLGQGPELLIRYENEEAVDDSQLPKDRFSAERLKGVDSTLKIQPAELGDSAVYLCASSSITPAGVGYNEQFFGPGTRLTVL.

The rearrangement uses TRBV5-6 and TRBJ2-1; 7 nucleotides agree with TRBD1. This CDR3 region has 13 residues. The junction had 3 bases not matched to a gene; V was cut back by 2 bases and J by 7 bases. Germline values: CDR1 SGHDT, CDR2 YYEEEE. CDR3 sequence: CASSFGRGNEQFF. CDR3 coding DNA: TGTGCCAGCAGCTTCGGCAGGGGGAATGAGCAGTTCTTC. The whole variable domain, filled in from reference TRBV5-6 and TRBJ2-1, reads DAGVTQSPTHLIKTRGQQVTLRCSPKSGHDTVSWYQQALGQGPQFIFQYYEEEERQRGNFPDRFSGHQFPNYSSELNVNALLLGDSALYLCASSFGRGNEQFFGPGTRLTVL.

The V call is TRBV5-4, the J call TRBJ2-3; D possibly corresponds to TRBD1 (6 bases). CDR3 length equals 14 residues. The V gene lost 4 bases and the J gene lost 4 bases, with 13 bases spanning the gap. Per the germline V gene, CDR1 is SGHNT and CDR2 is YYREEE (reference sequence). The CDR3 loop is CASSIPGAADTQYF. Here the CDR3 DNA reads TGTGCCAGCAGCATCCCAGGGGCGGCAGATACGCAGTATTTT.

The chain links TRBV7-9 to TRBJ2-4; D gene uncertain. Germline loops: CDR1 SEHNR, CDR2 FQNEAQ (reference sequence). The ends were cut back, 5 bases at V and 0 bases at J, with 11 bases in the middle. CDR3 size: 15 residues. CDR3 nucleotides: TGTGCCAGCAGCGAAGGAACAGCAGCCAAAAACATTCAGTACTTC. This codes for CASSEGTAAKNIQYF.

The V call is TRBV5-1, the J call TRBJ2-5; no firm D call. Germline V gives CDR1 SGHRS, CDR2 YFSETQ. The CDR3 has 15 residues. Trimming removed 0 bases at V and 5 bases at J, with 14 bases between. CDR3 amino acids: CASSLGPPVAETQYF. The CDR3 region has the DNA TGCGCCAGCAGCTTGGGCCCTCCTGTGGCGGAGACCCAGTACTTC.

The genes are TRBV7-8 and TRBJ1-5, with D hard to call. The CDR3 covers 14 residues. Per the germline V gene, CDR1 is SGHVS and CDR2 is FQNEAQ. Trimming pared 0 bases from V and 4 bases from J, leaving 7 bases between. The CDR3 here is CASSLARGNQPQHF. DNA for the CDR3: TGTGCCAGCAGCTTAGCACGCGGGAATCAGCCCCAGCATTTT.

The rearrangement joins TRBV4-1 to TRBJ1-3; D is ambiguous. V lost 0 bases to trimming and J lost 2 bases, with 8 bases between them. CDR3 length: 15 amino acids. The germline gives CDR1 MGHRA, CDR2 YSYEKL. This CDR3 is CASSQETRAGNTIYF. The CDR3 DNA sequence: TGCGCCAGCAGCCAAGAGACCCGAGCTGGAAACACCATATATTTT.

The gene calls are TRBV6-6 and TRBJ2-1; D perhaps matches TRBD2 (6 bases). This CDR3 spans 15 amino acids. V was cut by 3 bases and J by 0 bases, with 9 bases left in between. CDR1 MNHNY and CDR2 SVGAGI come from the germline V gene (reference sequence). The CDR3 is CASSYSGSSYNEQFF. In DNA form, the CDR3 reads TGTGCCAGCAGTTATAGCGGTAGCTCCTACAATGAGCAGTTCTTC.

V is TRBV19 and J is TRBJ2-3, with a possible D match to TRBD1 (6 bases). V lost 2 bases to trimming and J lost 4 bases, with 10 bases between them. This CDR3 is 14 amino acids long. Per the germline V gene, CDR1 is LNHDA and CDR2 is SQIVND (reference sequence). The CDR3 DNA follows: TGTGCCAGTAGTATAAACAGGGTAGCAGATACGCAGTATTTT. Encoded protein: CASSINRVADTQYF.

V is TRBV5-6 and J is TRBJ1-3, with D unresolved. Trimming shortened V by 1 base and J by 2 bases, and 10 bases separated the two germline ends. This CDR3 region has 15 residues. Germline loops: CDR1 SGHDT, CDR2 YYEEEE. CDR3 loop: CASSLITGPGNTIYF. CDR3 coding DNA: TGTGCCAGCAGCTTGATCACGGGCCCTGGAAACACCATATATTTT.

Here the CDR3 reads CASSLARPNNEQFF. In DNA form, the CDR3 reads TGTGCCAGCAGCTTAGCACGCCCCAACAATGAGCAGTTCTTC. The chain uses TRBV7-9 and TRBJ2-1, with D uncertain. The germline V and J ends were trimmed by 0 bases and 5 bases, with 8 bases remaining between them. Germline assignment: CDR1 SEHNR and CDR2 FQNEAQ (reference sequence). CDR3 length: 14 residues.

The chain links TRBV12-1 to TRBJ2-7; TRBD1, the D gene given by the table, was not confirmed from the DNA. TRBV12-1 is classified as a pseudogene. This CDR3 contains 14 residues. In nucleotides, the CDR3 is TGTGCCAGCAGCTTTCGGACAGAAACCTACGAGCAGTACTTC. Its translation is CASSFRTETYEQYF.

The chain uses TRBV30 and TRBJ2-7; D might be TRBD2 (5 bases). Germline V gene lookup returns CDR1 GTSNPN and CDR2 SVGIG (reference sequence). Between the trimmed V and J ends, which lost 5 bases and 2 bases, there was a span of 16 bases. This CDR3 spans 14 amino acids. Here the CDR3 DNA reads TGTGCCTGGGACTACGGGCAGAGGGCCTACGAGCAGTACTTC. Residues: CAWDYGQRAYEQYF. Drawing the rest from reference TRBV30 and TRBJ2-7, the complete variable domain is SQTIHQWPATLVQPVGSPLSLECTVEGTSNPNLYWYRQAAGRGLQLLFYSVGIGQISSEVPQNLSASRPQDRQFILSSKKLLLSDSGFYLCAWDYGQRAYEQYFGPGTRLTVT.